Below, 12 T cell receptor beta chains from the same sample are listed, as sequenced in a study of tumor and adjacent non-tumor tissue in lung cancer. TCRbeta libraries were built with three rounds of nested PCR, modified from ARM-PCR. TCRdb called the multiplex PCR reads again in MiXCR, with one record for every CDR3 protein. The sample shows roughly 69,000 distinct CDR3 sequences, around three quarters of them seen only once. This sample's RNA came from whole unsorted tissue. This non-tumor lung sample came from over 3 cm beyond the tumor edge. The sequencing sample was made of distant non-tumor lung tissue. These receptors originate from a man aged 55 to 69 with non-small cell lung cancer.

The V call is TRBV6-2 or TRBV6-3, the J call TRBJ2-4; 8 bases are shared with TRBD1. CDR3 size: 14 residues. The V and J ends lost 6 bases and 8 bases, in that order; junction bases with no gene match: 9. CDR1 is MNHEY, CDR2 SVGEGT, per germline. CDR3 region: CASRSPGQEDIQYF. The CDR3 DNA reads as TGTGCCAGCAGAAGCCCGGGACAGGAGGACATTCAGTACTTC.

On this clonotype itself: A much larger clone lies a single base off, so this may be a read error. The chain links TRBV7-3 to TRBJ2-2; no definite D call. The V and J ends lost 5 bases and 4 bases respectively, with 11 bases between them. The germline V gene has CDR1 SGHTA and CDR2 FQGTGA. The CDR3 sequence is 14 residues long. The CDR3 bases are TGTGCCAGCAGCCAAGCACCATCCACCGGGGAGCTGTTTTTT. Its protein is CASSQAPSTGELFF.

A word on this clonotype: The CDR3 ends on some other residue instead of the conserved phenylalanine or tryptophan, so this is likely a read error. No DNA is shown, since the ends of the CDR3 on it are uncertain; the CDR3 is the one TCRdb lists. The chain joins TRBV11-1 to TRBJ2-7. The germline gives CDR1 SGHAT, CDR2 FQDESV (reference sequence). The CDR3 is made up of 14 amino acids, end residues included. The CDR3 sequence: CARSLKIGPYEQYL.

This clonotype has just a few counts. The chain carries TRBV7-9 and TRBJ2-1, with 13 bases that match TRBD2. The CDR3 length is 14 residues. The V gene end was trimmed by 11 bases and the J gene end by 10 bases; junction bases not matched to a gene: 11. Germline CDR1 is SEHNR and CDR2 is FQNEAQ (reference sequence). The CDR3 protein is CAASKGLAGDEQFF. The CDR3, as DNA: TGTGCCGCCTCAAAAGGACTAGCGGGAGACGAGCAGTTCTTC.

CDR3 region: CNTTGGGRGTYEQYF. CDR3 DNA sequence: TGCAATACTACAGGTGGCGGGAGAGGAACCTACGAGCAGTACTTC. The V call is TRBV20-1, the J call TRBJ2-7, with 7 bases that match TRBD2. The CDR3 extends over 15 amino acids. The V gene's germline CDR1 is DFQATT and CDR2 SNEGSKA (reference sequence).

Concerning this clonotype itself: This clone may be a read error of a much larger clone one base away. The chain is built from TRBV20-1 and TRBJ2-7, with 11 bases aligning to TRBD2. In germline, CDR1 is DFQATT, CDR2 SNEGSKA (reference sequence). CDR3 length equals 14 residues. The CDR3 DNA reads as TGCAATGCTAAAAAACTAGCGGGAGAAAACGAGCAGTACTTC. Translating gives CNAKKLAGENEQYF.

Only a few counts were recorded for this clonotype. At one of its ends the junction is not consistent with the germline gene, which may arise from a read error. The chain is built from TRBV6-6 and TRBJ1-4; a possible D gene is TRBD1 (6 bases). The length of the CDR3 is 16 residues. Germline V gene lookup returns CDR1 MNHNY and CDR2 SVGAGI (reference sequence). The CDR3 DNA follows: TGTGCCAGCTTCGGGCGAGGGGGTGCGGGGCGAGAAGAACTGTTTTTC. This translates into CASFGRGGAGREELFF.

The sample holds many counts of this clonotype. In DNA form, the CDR3 reads TGTGCCAGCAGCCCCGAACCCAAAAACATTCAGTACTTC. Protein: CASSPEPKNIQYF. The chain combines TRBV6-6 with TRBJ2-4, with no clear D. The CDR3 covers 13 residues. Between the trimmed V and J ends, which lost 6 bases and 2 bases, there was a span of 8 bases. Looked up from germline, CDR1 is MNHNY and CDR2 is SVGAGI (reference sequence).

On this clonotype itself: The junction differs from germline at one of its ends, possibly a read error. V usage is TRBV28 and J usage is TRBJ1-5, with D hard to call. CDR1 and CDR2 (germline): MDHEN, SYDVKM. CDR3 length: 18 residues. CDR3 protein: CANSLFMFQAGFNQPQHF. The DNA for the CDR3 is TGTGCCAACAGTCTATTTATGTTTCAGGCGGGATTCAATCAGCCCCAGCATTTT.

This clonotype was picked up a small number of times. This may come from a read error, since a much larger clone is one base off. V and J are TRBV7-6 and TRBJ2-7, with D perhaps being TRBD1 or TRBD2 (5 bases each). V was cut by 4 bases and J by 7 bases, with 14 bases left in between. Germline-derived CDR1 and CDR2 are SGHVS and FNYEAQ. CDR3 length: 13 residues. CDR3 sequence reads: CASSSGTTYEQYF. The CDR3 DNA reads as TGTGCCAGCAGCTCCGGGACCACTTATGAGCAGTACTTC.

Concerning this clonotype: The missing conserved phenylalanine or tryptophan at the end of this CDR3 makes a read error likely. The genes are TRBV30 and TRBJ2-1; D may match TRBD1 or TRBD2 (5 bases each). The CDR3 loop spans 17 amino acids. The germline V gene has CDR1 GTSNPN and CDR2 SVGIG (reference sequence). As DNA, the CDR3 is TGCGCCTGGAGTGTACGAGAAGGGGCGCGGAGGTACAATGAGCAGTTCCTC. Its translation is CAWSVREGARRYNEQFL.

With regard to this clonotype: A read error may produce the germline difference seen at one junction end. The genes are TRBV11-1 and TRBJ2-1, with unresolved D. This CDR3 is 15 amino acids long. The germline V gene encodes CDR1 SGHAT and CDR2 FQDESV (reference sequence). CDR3 protein: CAGSPAWVLDNEQFF. The CDR3 DNA follows: TGTGCCGGCAGCCCCGCATGGGTGTTAGACAATGAGCAGTTCTTC.